The following is a T cell receptor beta chain sequence with its context. This sample was taken from a study of blood T cell repertoires in COVID-19. CDR1 is KGHSH, CDR2 LQKENI, per germline. This CDR3 comprises 15 residues. V was pared by 0 bases and J by 4 bases, with 10 bases between. Original data processing: Estimated nucleated cell counts came from reference gene primer amplification. The repertoire was sequenced with immunoSEQ multiplex PCR; TCRdb's copy has only in-frame clones and lacks some. V, J and clone size reflect that table, while D and trimming were determined from the DNA. Of more than 110,000 clones detected, almost 80% appear once; the ten largest clones hold 2.5% to 3%.

The receptor was isolated from a woman aged 45-60 years who had recovered from COVID-19. The chain carries TRBV18 and TRBJ2-1; TRBD1 is a possible D gene (5 bases). What was sequenced was PBMCs or T cells enriched from blood (not recorded which). The CDR3 bases are TGTGCCAGCTCACCACCGGTCAGGGATTACAATGAGCAGTTCTTC. Amino acids: CASSPPVRDYNEQFF.